Detailed here is one TCR beta chain. As yet, its antigen is unknown. These data are taken from a study of T cell responses to AZD1222 COVID-19 vaccine. Study results and caveats: Two AZD1222 doses significantly raised spike-specific TCR breadth and depth over controls. Donors in the cohort were predominantly white British and more often female, and clonal diversity was possibly underestimated. Seropositive at baseline were only 5 or 6 AZD1222 recipients.

TCRdb's table, derived via immunoSEQ multiplex PCR, lists solely in-frame clones and lacks some. Among 180,000 or so clones listed, around 90% were seen once. Second doses were pooled across both intervals (about 4 or about 12 weeks). The CDR3 extends over 14 amino acids. Germline V gene data show CDR1 as GTSNPN and CDR2 as SVGIG (reference sequence). The V end lost 3 bases, the J end lost 7 bases, and 13 bases lay between the germline ends. Sequences were derived from peripheral blood, sampled 28 days after the second AZD1222 dose. This clonotype was obtained from an adult who received the AZD1222 COVID-19 vaccine. The J gene is TRBJ1-6, the V gene TRBV30; no reliable D call. The CDR3 reads CAWSFGQPNSPLHF. The CDR3 DNA sequence: TGTGCCTGGAGCTTCGGGCAGCCGAATTCACCCCTCCACTTT.